A selection of T cell receptor beta chains follows, all from one sample in a study of CD8 T cells in ankylosing spondylitis. TCRdb independently ran MiXCR on the 5' RACE reads; one entry per CDR3 protein. The sample has 35,000 to 40,000 distinct CDR3 sequences, 15% to 20% seen once. The sample comprised blood. These receptors came from a male donor with ankylosing spondylitis or in good health (not recorded which). Each CDR3 is given with its conserved first and last residue. Each record gives: J gene, clone size, V gene, D gene, CDR3 DNA, CDR3 protein. A D gene is named only where the DNA matches it firmly. Expanded clones get a size class; other rows say once, few or many, or leave the size out.

>TRBJ2-1|NA|TRBV7-3|NA
TGTGCCAGCAGCCACCAAGGGAATGAGCAGTTCTTC
CASSHQGNEQFF
>TRBJ2-3|NA|TRBV11-2|NA
TGTGCCAGCGGGCAGAGAATCACAGATACGCAGTATTTT
CASGQRITDTQYF
>TRBJ2-1|NA|TRBV24-1|NA
TGTGCCACCAGTGATTTCGGGGACCACCTCGGGGAGCAGTTCTTC
CATSDFGDHLGEQFF
>TRBJ1-1|NA|TRBV29-1|NA
TGCAGCGGTGGACAGAACACTGAAGCTTTCTTT
CSGGQNTEAFF
>TRBJ2-2|NA|TRBV7-2|NA
TGTGCCAGCAGCTTAGCTAGCGGCACCGGGGAGCTGTTTTTT
CASSLASGTGELFF
>TRBJ2-1|few|TRBV3-1|TRBD1
TGTGCCAGCAGCCAAGATGGGACAGGGGAGAATGAGCAGTTCTTC
CASSQDGTGENEQFF
>TRBJ1-1|few|TRBV20-1|NA
TGCGGCGGACGGGCGAACACTGAAGCTTTCTTT
CGGRANTEAFF
>TRBJ2-7|few|TRBV7-6|TRBD2
TGTGCCAGCGGACGGACTAGCGGGAGCTACGAGCAGTACTTC
CASGRTSGSYEQYF
>TRBJ1-1|NA|TRBV20-1|NA
TGCAGTGCTGTCCTCATGAACACTGAAGCTTTCTTT
CSAVLMNTEAFF
>TRBJ2-7|NA|TRBV3-1|NA
TGTGCCAGCAGCCAAGGAAATAGCGGCTACTACGAGCAGTACTTC
CASSQGNSGYYEQYF
>TRBJ2-5|NA|TRBV20-1|NA
TGCAGTGCTATTCTTTTCTCGGCGCCCCAAGAGACCCAGTACTTC
CSAILFSAPQETQYF
>TRBJ2-1|few|TRBV29-1|NA
TGCAGCGTTGCCGGAGTTGGCGATGAGCAGTTCTTC
CSVAGVGDEQFF
>TRBJ2-3|few|TRBV28|TRBD1
TGTGCCAGCAGCGGACCATGGACAGGGAAGACAGATACGCAGTATTTT
CASSGPWTGKTDTQYF
>TRBJ1-5|few|TRBV12-3/TRBV12-4|NA
TGTGCCAGCAGTTTTAACCCTAATCAGCCCCAGCATTTT
CASSFNPNQPQHF
>TRBJ2-5|NA|TRBV27|TRBD1
TGTGCCAGCAGTCCCCAGGGGGCTCTAGGGGAGACCCAGTACTTC
CASSPQGALGETQYF
>TRBJ2-5|few|TRBV29-1|NA
TGCAGCGTTGAAGGACTCATGAGCCAAGAGACCCAGTACTTC
CSVEGLMSQETQYF
>TRBJ2-3|few|TRBV7-9|NA
TGTGCCAGCAGCGTAAGGAGGGGACGGACAGATACGCAGTATTTT
CASSVRRGRTDTQYF
>TRBJ1-6|NA|TRBV3-1|TRBD1
TGTGCCAGCAGCCCGGGACAGTATAATTCACCCCTCCACTTT
CASSPGQYNSPLHF
>TRBJ2-7|NA|TRBV28|TRBD1
TGTGCCAGCAGTTTAGGGACAGGGGCCTACGAGCAGTACTTC
CASSLGTGAYEQYF
>TRBJ1-4|NA|TRBV12-3/TRBV12-4|NA
TGTGCCAGCAGGCTACCCGGGCCTGGGCGGCCGAAACTGTTTTTT
CASRLPGPGRPKLFF
>TRBJ2-2|few|TRBV28|NA
TGTGCCAGCAGTTCGACCCGGGCCAGCCTGAGAGGGGAGCTGTTTTTT
CASSSTRASLRGELFF
>TRBJ2-5|few|TRBV25-1|NA
TGTGCCAGCAAGGGGCGTAGGGAGACCCAGTACTTC
CASKGRRETQYF